What follows is one T cell receptor (beta chain) and its context. Its antigen remains unidentified. One base away there is no much larger clone; base qualities are not given. The library was obtained by the immunoSEQ multiplex PCR assay. For the multiplex PCR, a mixture combining 60 forward primers for TCR Vbeta segments and 13 reverse primers for TCR Jbeta segments was used. The CDR3 region of rearranged TCR beta genes was amplified from genomic DNA with a multiplex PCR assay. On the Illumina HiSeq System, the amplified TCR beta libraries were sequenced as 87-base-pair reads. The authors' analysis ran thus. Across the roughly 670 repertoires, a later analysis counted approximately 83 million unique TCR beta chains, some 11 million of which were shared by at least two donors. Raw reads were error-corrected and collapsed into unique sequences by a nearest-neighbor algorithm in which closely related sequences were merged to remove PCR and sequencing errors. V, D and J gene segments were assigned by aligning CDR3 sequences to IMGT reference sequences. For a sequence to be retained, a match of at least six nucleotides to both a V gene segment and a J gene segment was required. Rearrangements were called productive when the CDR3 lacked stop codons and stayed in frame with V and J; all others were non-productive. CDR3 was defined according to IMGT convention as the region running from the second conserved V-encoded cysteine to the conserved J-encoded phenylalanine. The earlier analysis of fewer than 700 of the donors excluded sequences that lacked an unambiguous match to a single V gene segment. In an earlier analysis of several hundred of the donors, a V segment was called functional when productive rearrangements were above 56.7%, and segregating when the standard deviation between donors exceeded 5%. To diagnose cytomegalovirus status from the catalog of TCR beta chain sequences, a statistical classification framework was built. V and J gene assignment, in a later analysis, came from comparing TCR nucleotide sequences with IMGT/GENE-DB human TR gene sequences. A later analysis assigned CDR3 sequences and most-parsimonious VDJ recombination scenarios with the TCRdist pipeline. In a later analysis, each TCR beta chain was defined by its CDR3 amino acid sequence together with its V-gene family, and reads lacking a unique V-gene family were excluded. To address suspected cross-contamination and a sequencing artifact, a later analysis removed 592 highly shared, low-generation-probability nucleotide sequences. In a later analysis, a clonal expansion index for each public chain was calculated from normalized within-repertoire ranks of inferred template counts. Generation probabilities in a later analysis came from a VDJ recombination model fitted to out-of-frame rearrangements, and those results were checked against IGoR. Hypergeometric tests were used in a later analysis to score TCR-TCR, TCR-HLA and TCR-CMV co-occurrence, with a repertoire-size bias correction applied to the TCR pairs. In a later analysis, false discovery rates were estimated by permuting HLA or CMV assignments 20 times. In a later analysis, co-occurring TCRs were grouped with DBSCAN, and TCRdist sequence similarity was added when clustering was performed within HLA-allele-positive subsets. For co-occurrence clustering, repertoires with fewer than 30,000 or more than 120,000 public chains were excluded, along with roughly 5 repertoires with anomalous nucleotide sharing. The table was pulled from immuneACCESS by TCRdb, which kept in-frame rearrangements only. Such tables lose some clones; where checked, under half of the loss comes from unresolved V genes, and the rest has no known cause. V and J calls and clone size are those listed in that table; D and trimming were worked out from the DNA. The sample table shows some 140,000 clones, and over 75% are seen once. Roughly 5.9% of the sample belongs to the ten largest clones.

This record belongs to a study of cytomegalovirus exposure and HLA in healthy donors (TCRdb year 2017). A note on the overall study: An earlier analysis of approximately 640 of the donors reported more than 250 Gb of sequence data and about 100 million unique TCR beta sequences from 150 million to 200 million T cells. In addition to the first cohort of roughly 670 subjects, a separate validation cohort of under 150 different subjects was used. The study combined high-throughput TCR immunosequencing, statistical association of individual TCRs with disease status, and machine learning to predict cytomegalovirus infection status. A handful of DR-DQ haplotypes were treated as single units for association and clustering because of strong linkage in the cohort. The study aimed to test whether signatures of past pathogen exposure could be identified by cataloging public T cell receptors. A later genetic analysis took genome-wide SNP genotypes for about 55% of the 666 donors and used that subset as a discovery cohort. Donor age, sex, ethnicity and CMV serostatus were compiled together with the repertoire data. Every repertoire in the discovery cohort had been generated on one and the same sequencing platform. Of the 300 to 450 genotyped donors, over 70% fell in the genetic ancestry cluster associated with self-reported Caucasian donors. The number of typed donors differed by locus: roughly 629-640 for A, B, C, DRB1 and DQB1; approximately 540 for DQA1; roughly 600 for DPA1; and 400 to 480 for DPB1. The study profiled the T cell repertoires of fewer than 850 subjects by immunosequencing and related them to cytomegalovirus serostatus. HLA typing included class I and class II loci at four-digit resolution. An early release covering just under 650 HLA-typed donors comprised about 320 gigabases of sequencing data and about 90 million unique TCR sequences. To decide whether each TCR beta V gene segment behaved as functional or pseudogenic, an earlier analysis of approximately 590 of the donors relied on high-throughput TCR beta sequencing. On average, approximately 250,000 unique TCR beta nucleotide sequences were sequenced per donor among 398 genotyped donors of the cohort, with about 19% of those sequences being non-productive. To study patterns of TCR occurrence, a later analysis re-analyzed previously published TCR beta repertoires from more than 550 donors and added high-resolution HLA genotyping. The later analysis used no new phenotypic data to find candidate immune exposures, relying instead on TCR beta sequences and their occurrence across donors.

General conclusions and limits of the study: Because counts were too low, some 16 rarely observed V segments, including chromosome 9 orphons, were excluded from the earlier analysis of some 540 of the donors. The study listed 150 to 200 TCR beta chains as associated with cytomegalovirus. A group of highly shared sequence variants was considered likely to be a technical artifact of the sequencing pipeline. A further reported finding was that TCR beta sequences accurately predicted the HLA-A and HLA-B alleles for most subjects in the first cohort. A later analysis associated 15,000 or so TCR beta sequences with specific HLA alleles at a false discovery rate of 0.05. Across donors, most TCR sequences were observed very rarely, whereas some public TCRs were present in many individuals. In a later genetic analysis, a missense DCLRE1C variant was associated with V-gene and J-gene trimming of TCR beta chains, and the association was replicated in an independent cohort. The presence/absence analyses assumed that sequencing depth was roughly uniform across donors, and that assumption may not be true. In vitro tests confirmed that three of the cytomegalovirus-associated TCR beta chains recognize cytomegalovirus antigens. Because the 87-base-pair reads could not distinguish some IMGT-functional V segments, including TRBV6-2 and TRBV6-3, those segments were excluded. Assigning TCR associations to individual alleles was difficult when HLA alleles, especially DR and DQ, strongly co-occurred. In a later analysis, several top co-occurrence clusters were reported to appear linked to parvovirus B19, influenza, CMV and Epstein-Barr virus. Compared with the 666-donor mean, donors in an Asian-associated ancestry cluster had fewer N-insertions in productive TCRs, according to a later genetic analysis. It was suggested by the authors that the approach could potentially be generalized to other disease states and immunological phenotypes. Linkage disequilibrium might explain the correlated functional status among segregating V segments, but an unknown experimental factor could not be ruled out. The classifier was reported to diagnose cytomegalovirus status with high specificity and sensitivity in both the original and validation cohorts. In an earlier analysis of more than 500 of the donors, most TCR beta V segments appeared in productive rearrangements about 90% or about 30% of the time, broadly matching IMGT annotations. HLA typing was unavailable for some donors at each locus, so association tests used only the typed subset. Compared with equally common non-associated chains, HLA-associated TCR beta chains in a later analysis were more clonally expanded and had lower generation probabilities. A later analysis found that TCR association rates varied across HLA loci, with DRB1 alleles showing the most associated TCRs and HLA-C alleles the fewest. Only TCR beta chains were sequenced in this cohort, and the absence of alpha or paired-chain data limited detectable features. A later analysis found that most CMV-associated TCR beta chains appeared HLA-restricted, with HLA associations seemingly driven largely by CMV exposure. For the cohort, immune exposure information was limited to CMV serostatus.

The cohort was made up of around 720 healthy bone marrow donors. At the time of sampling, every cohort member was nominally healthy, though immune exposures that went unrecorded were likely present. The donor was CMV seropositive and belonged to the group of 270 or so seropositive cohort members. A peripheral blood sample was collected from each donor, and TCR beta sequencing was performed on peripheral blood mononuclear cells. The Qiagen DNeasy Blood Extraction Kit was used to extract genomic DNA from the blood cell samples. V was cut back by 5 bases and J by 9 bases, leaving a gap of 17 bases between them. The CDR3 starts with the cysteine, ends with the phenylalanine, and has 14 residues. Here the CDR3 DNA is all that survives: 42 bases in frame from base 1. CDR1 and CDR2 were assigned from the germline V gene (reference sequence) as LNHDA and SQIVND.

What was sequenced was PBMCs. The clonotype comes from a woman aged 40 to 55 in good health and CMV-seropositive. The chain is made from TRBV19 and TRBJ1-5; the D gene is unclear. The CDR3 in this case is CASSYSEGVSPQHF. At the DNA level, the sequence is TGTGCCAGTAGTTATTCGGAGGGAGTTTCGCCCCAGCATTTT.